A single sample gave rise to the 30 T cell receptor beta chains below, sequenced in a study of cytomegalovirus exposure and HLA in healthy donors. Some clones are missing from TCRdb's copy, which holds only in-frame ones; the method was immunoSEQ multiplex PCR. The table includes roughly 220,000 clones, 80% to 85% detected once. The sequenced sample consisted of PBMCs. All receptors derive from a woman between 25 and 40 years old in good health and CMV-seropositive.

This clone occurred a few times. The rearrangement links TRBV18 to TRBJ1-1, with unresolved D. Germline assignment: CDR1 KGHSH and CDR2 LQKENI. This CDR3 comprises 12 residues. Trimming pared 3 bases from V and 3 bases from J, leaving 5 bases between. The CDR3 is CASSPDDTEAFF. As DNA, the CDR3 is TGTGCCAGCTCACCGGACGACACTGAAGCTTTCTTT.

This chain joins TRBV7-2 and TRBJ2-1, with TRBD2 matching over 7 bases. From germline, CDR1 is SGHTA and CDR2 FQGNSA. The CDR3 contains 14 residues. With V trimmed by 6 bases and J by 2 bases, 4 bases remained unmatched. In DNA, the CDR3 is TGTGCCAGCAGGCCGGGACTACCCTACAATGAGCAGTTCTTC. This translates into CASRPGLPYNEQFF.

This chain uses TRBV7-3 with TRBJ2-1; TRBD2 might be the D (6 bases). The CDR3 consists of 17 residues. Trimming stripped 5 bases from V and 7 bases from J, with 24 bases between. CDR1 is SGHTA, CDR2 FQGTGA, per germline. The CDR3 spells CASSPGLAFREFNEQFF. As DNA, the CDR3 is TGTGCCAGCAGCCCCGGTTTGGCCTTTCGGGAGTTTAATGAGCAGTTCTTC.

The sample holds a few counts of this clone. This rearrangement joins TRBV28 to TRBJ2-7; 16 nucleotides match TRBD2. The ends lost 1 base at V and 4 bases at J; junction bases unmatched: 13. The CDR3 is made up of 20 amino acids. Germline CDR1 MDHEN, CDR2 SYDVKM. This CDR3 reads CASSLSGEGLAGGPRYEQYF. For the CDR3, the DNA is TGTGCCAGCAGTTTATCGGGAGAGGGACTAGCGGGAGGGCCCCGGTACGAGCAGTACTTC.

A single count supports this clone. This chain links TRBV6-1 with TRBJ2-7; TRBD2 might be the D (5 bases). The ends were cut back, 1 base at V and 2 bases at J, with 15 bases in the middle. The V gene's germline CDR1 is MNHNS and CDR2 SASEGT. The CDR3 is made up of 16 amino acids. CDR3 loop: CASSEGSGSGTYEQYF. Here the CDR3 DNA reads TGTGCCAGCAGTGAAGGTTCGGGGAGCGGTACCTACGAGCAGTACTTC.

The chain uses TRBV20-1 and TRBJ2-1; a weak D match, TRBD2 (5 bases). CDR3 length: 11 amino acids. The V end was cut by 0 bases, the J end by 9 bases, with 6 bases between. In germline, CDR1 is DFQATT, CDR2 SNEGSKA (reference sequence). CDR3 sequence (DNA): TGCAGTGCTAGAGAACTAGGTGAGCAGTTCTTC. It yields the protein CSARELGEQFF.

By share, this clone counts as medium-sized. The rearrangement uses TRBV28 and TRBJ2-2, with unresolved D. The CDR3 totals 14 residues. Deletions cut 6 bases from V and 4 bases from J, with 12 bases between. The germline V gene encodes CDR1 MDHEN and CDR2 SYDVKM. The CDR3 loop is CASSPVQSTGELFF. Written as DNA, the CDR3 is TGTGCCAGCAGCCCGGTCCAGAGCACCGGGGAGCTGTTTTTT.

Concerning this clone itself: Other DNA variants within this sample encode the same CDR3. The chain recombines TRBV9 with TRBJ2-1; D gene ambiguous. CDR1 and CDR2 (germline): SGDLS, YYNGEE. The germline V and J ends were trimmed by 0 bases and 0 bases, with 7 bases remaining between them. The length of the CDR3 is 15 residues. The CDR3 DNA reads TGTGCCAGCAGCGTAGTTTCGGGCTCCTACAATGAGCAGTTCTTC. This codes for CASSVVSGSYNEQFF. Together with reference TRBV9 and TRBJ2-1, the CDR3 gives the full variable domain: DSGVTQTPKHLITATGQRVTLRCSPRSGDLSVYWYQQSLDQGLQFLIQYYNGEERAKGNILERFSAQQFPDLHSELNLSSLELGDSALYFCASSVVSGSYNEQFFGPGTRLTVL.

The chain links TRBV7-2 to TRBJ2-7, with 9 positions matching TRBD1. The V and J ends lost 2 bases and 8 bases, in that order; junction bases with no gene match: 10. The germline V gene encodes CDR1 SGHTA and CDR2 FQGNSA. The CDR3 has 15 residues. The CDR3 DNA sequence: TGTGCCAGCAGCTTACTAATGGGACAGGGCAGGAAGCAGTACTTC. This gives the protein CASSLLMGQGRKQYF.

The V call is TRBV28, the J call TRBJ1-2; D is unclear. V gave up 4 bases and J gave up 6 bases, with 21 bases separating them. Germline V gives CDR1 MDHEN, CDR2 SYDVKM. The CDR3 length is 16 residues. CDR3 sequence: CASSSPMDRLSNGYTF. The CDR3 DNA reads TGTGCCAGCAGTTCACCTATGGACCGCCTTTCTAATGGCTACACCTTC.

The rearrangement joins TRBV5-4 to TRBJ2-1; TRBD2 matches 13 bases. The germline V gene has CDR1 SGHNT and CDR2 YYREEE (reference sequence). The V gene end was trimmed by 3 bases and the J gene end by 8 bases; junction bases not matched to a gene: 8. This CDR3 has 16 residues. DNA of the CDR3: TGTGCCAGCAGCTCAAGGACTAGCGGGAGTGCGGATGAGCAGTTCTTC. Encoded protein: CASSSRTSGSADEQFF.

The chain recombines TRBV7-9 with TRBJ2-1; D is ambiguous. CDR1 is SEHNR, CDR2 FQNEAQ, per germline (reference sequence). The CDR3 contains 11 residues. The ends were cut back, 3 bases at V and 8 bases at J, with 5 bases in the middle. The CDR3 sequence: CASSLFYEQFF. CDR3 DNA sequence: TGTGCCAGCAGCTTGTTCTATGAGCAGTTCTTC. Together with reference TRBV7-9 and TRBJ2-1, the CDR3 gives the full variable domain: DTGVSQNPRHKITKRGQNVTFRCDPISEHNRLYWYRQTLGQGPEFLTYFQNEAQLEKSRLLSDRFSAERPKGSFSTLEIQRTEQGDSAMYLCASSLFYEQFFGPGTRLTVL.

The chain uses TRBV7-2 and TRBJ1-2; D ambiguous. Germline CDR1 and CDR2: SGHTA and FQGNSA. The germline V and J ends were trimmed by 4 bases and 8 bases, with 14 bases remaining between them. There are 13 residues in the CDR3. CDR3 loop: CASSSYPPEGYTF. In DNA form, the CDR3 reads TGTGCCAGCAGCTCATACCCCCCGGAAGGCTACACCTTC.

The J gene is TRBJ2-7, the V gene TRBV30, with D possibly TRBD2 on 6 matching bases. Between the trimmed V and J ends, which lost 4 bases and 2 bases, there was a span of 18 bases. Looked up from germline, CDR1 is GTSNPN and CDR2 is SVGIG (reference sequence). The CDR3 is made up of 15 amino acids. The CDR3 DNA reads TGTGCCTGGAACAAAGCCCCGGGACTCCCCTACGAGCAGTACTTC. Amino acids: CAWNKAPGLPYEQYF.

This chain joins TRBV30 and TRBJ1-1, with D perhaps matching TRBD1 (5 bases). This CDR3 is 11 amino acids long. Trimming took 0 bases from V and 12 from J, leaving 11 bases between them. In germline, CDR1 is GTSNPN, CDR2 SVGIG (reference sequence). CDR3 in DNA: TGTGCCTGGAGTGTCACGGGGGAGACTTTCTTT. It is translated as CAWSVTGETFF.

This clone has only a few counts. The chain employs TRBV30 and TRBJ2-7, with D unresolved. Germline values: CDR1 GTSNPN, CDR2 SVGIG (reference sequence). V lost 1 base, J lost 0 bases, and 10 bases lay in between. The CDR3 has 14 residues. CDR3 in amino acids: CAWSGAESSYEQYF. The CDR3 bases are TGTGCCTGGAGTGGGGCAGAGAGCTCCTACGAGCAGTACTTC.

This clone appeared once. V gene TRBV23-1 combines with J gene TRBJ2-2; 9 bases are shared with TRBD1. TRBV23-1 is an ORF, and what it does is uncertain. Trimming at V came to 10 bases and at J to 3 bases, leaving 3 bases not matched to a gene. The CDR3 has 13 amino acids. CDR3: CATGTGYTGELFF. The CDR3 DNA reads as TGCGCCACCGGGACAGGGTACACCGGGGAGCTGTTTTTT.

This clone was seen a few times. The V call is TRBV19, the J call TRBJ1-5; TRBD1 agrees at 7 bases. V was pared by 7 bases and J by 0 bases, with 3 bases of the junction left unmatched. The CDR3 contains 14 residues. Germline loops: CDR1 LNHDA, CDR2 SQIVND (reference sequence). In DNA, the CDR3 is TGTGCCAGTATGTGGACAGGTAGCAATCAGCCCCAGCATTTT. This gives the protein CASMWTGSNQPQHF.

V gene TRBV29-1 combines with J gene TRBJ2-3, with TRBD2 identical over 12 bases. The CDR3 contains 14 residues. Germline CDR1 reads SQVTM; CDR2 reads ANQGSEA. V shed 7 bases and J 0 bases; nucleotides not matched to a gene: 2. CDR3 DNA: TGCAGCGGCGGACTAGCGGGGAGCACAGATACGCAGTATTTT. Residues: CSGGLAGSTDTQYF.

This clone has only a few counts. CDR3 amino acids: CASSYKQAYTEAFF. CDR3 sequence (DNA): TGTGCCAGCAGTTACAAACAGGCGTATACTGAAGCTTTCTTT. The V and J genes are TRBV27 and TRBJ1-1; possible D gene TRBD1, 5 bases. From germline, CDR1 is MNHEY and CDR2 SMNVEV (reference sequence). Trimming shortened V by 4 bases and J by 5 bases, and 14 bases separated the two germline ends. This CDR3 spans 14 amino acids.

V is TRBV10-1 and J is TRBJ2-1, with D unclear. Germline CDR1 and CDR2: WNHNN and SYGVQD (reference sequence). Trimming took 2 bases from V and 10 from J, leaving 9 bases between them. This CDR3 contains 12 residues. CDR3 in amino acids: CASSEIFAEQFF. The DNA of the CDR3 is TGCGCCAGCAGTGAGATTTTTGCGGAGCAGTTCTTC.

The V gene is TRBV6-5, the J gene TRBJ2-7; D ambiguous. V gave up 5 bases and J gave up 5 bases, with 7 bases separating them. In germline, CDR1 is MNHEY, CDR2 SVGAGI. The CDR3 length is 11 residues. In DNA, the CDR3 is TGTGCCAGCAGTGGGGTCGACGAGCAGTACTTC. It encodes CASSGVDEQYF.

The V and J genes are TRBV29-1 and TRBJ1-3; no clear D. Trimming removed 3 bases at V and 0 bases at J, with 6 bases between. The CDR3 covers 13 residues. Germline CDR1 reads SQVTM; CDR2 reads ANQGSEA. The chain's CDR3 is CSVEKGSGNTIYF. DNA of the CDR3: TGCAGCGTTGAGAAAGGCTCTGGAAACACCATATATTTT.

The rearrangement links TRBV25-1 to TRBJ1-4; D is undetermined. Germline V CDR1 and CDR2: MGHDK, SYGVNS. Trimming shortened V by 0 bases and J by 8 bases, and 7 bases separated the two germline ends. CDR3 size: 13 residues. This chain's CDR3 is CASSEYVEEKLFF. The CDR3 DNA is TGTGCCAGCAGTGAATACGTGGAGGAAAAACTGTTTTTT.

V usage is TRBV6-6 and J usage is TRBJ2-7; D is perhaps TRBD2 (6 bases). Germline assignment: CDR1 MNHNY and CDR2 SVGAGI (reference sequence). CDR3 length: 13 residues. Trimming stripped 3 bases from V and 7 bases from J, with 13 bases between. The CDR3 sequence: CASSYPSEGEQYF. As DNA, the CDR3 is TGTGCCAGCAGTTATCCTAGCGAGGGTGAGCAGTACTTC.

The chain carries TRBV11-2 and TRBJ1-1; no definite D call. The V end was cut by 1 base, the J end by 0 bases, with 9 bases between. The germline CDR1 and CDR2 sequences are SGHAT and FQNNGV. This CDR3 has 15 residues. Here the CDR3 reads CASSLAGILNTEAFF. The CDR3 DNA reads TGTGCCAGCAGCTTAGCGGGTATCCTGAACACTGAAGCTTTCTTT.

This chain links TRBV23-1 with TRBJ1-2, with D maybe TRBD1 (6 bases). TRBV23-1 carries the ORF label, with uncertain function. There are 13 residues in the CDR3. V lost 7 bases to trimming and J lost 3 bases, with 12 bases between them. For the CDR3, the DNA is TGCGCCAGCATTCGAGGGACACACTATGGCTACACCTTC. Translated: CASIRGTHYGYTF.

This clone was detected a few times. The chain carries TRBV6-4 and TRBJ2-1, with D possibly being TRBD2 (6 bases). The CDR3 totals 13 residues. CDR1 and CDR2 (germline): MRHNA, SNTAGT. Trimming shortened V by 4 bases and J by 5 bases, and 9 bases separated the two germline ends. CDR3 in amino acids: CASSGGENNEQFF. The CDR3 coding sequence is TGTGCCAGCAGTGGCGGGGAAAACAATGAGCAGTTCTTC.

The chain employs TRBV6-6 and TRBJ2-2; D is perhaps TRBD1 (6 bases). CDR3 length: 16 amino acids. Deletions cut 2 bases from V and 0 bases from J, with 10 bases between. Germline V gene lookup returns CDR1 MNHNY and CDR2 SVGAGI (reference sequence). The CDR3 region has the DNA TGTGCCAGCAGTTACCGTCAGGGGACGAACACCGGGGAGCTGTTTTTT. It encodes CASSYRQGTNTGELFF.

V usage is TRBV20-1 and J usage is TRBJ1-1; weak D call: TRBD1 (5 bases). Germline CDR1 is DFQATT and CDR2 is SNEGSKA (reference sequence). V lost 6 bases to trimming and J lost 11 bases, with 16 bases between them. This CDR3 region has 11 residues. The CDR3 sequence is CSAGDKGLAFF. CDR3 bases: TGCAGTGCAGGGGATAAAGGCTTGGCTTTCTTT.